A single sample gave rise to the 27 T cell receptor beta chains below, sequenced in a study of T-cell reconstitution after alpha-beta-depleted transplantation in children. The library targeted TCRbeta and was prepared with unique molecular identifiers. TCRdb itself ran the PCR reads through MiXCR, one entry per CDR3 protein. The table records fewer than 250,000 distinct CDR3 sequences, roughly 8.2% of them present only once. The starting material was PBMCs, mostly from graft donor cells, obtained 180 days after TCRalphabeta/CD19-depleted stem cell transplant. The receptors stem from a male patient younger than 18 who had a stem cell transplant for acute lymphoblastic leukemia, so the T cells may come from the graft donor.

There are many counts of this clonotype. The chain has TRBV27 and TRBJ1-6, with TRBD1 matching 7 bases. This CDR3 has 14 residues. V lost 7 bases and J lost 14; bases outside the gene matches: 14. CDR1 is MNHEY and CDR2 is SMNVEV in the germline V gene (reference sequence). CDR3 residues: CASNYGRGVGALHF. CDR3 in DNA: TGTGCCAGCAACTACGGCAGGGGGGTAGGGGCCCTCCACTTT.

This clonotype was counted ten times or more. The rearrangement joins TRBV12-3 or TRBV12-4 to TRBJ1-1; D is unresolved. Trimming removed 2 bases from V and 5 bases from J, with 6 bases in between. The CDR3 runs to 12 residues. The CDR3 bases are TGTGCCAGCAGTTTAAAAGGGACTGAAGCTTTCTTT. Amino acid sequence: CASSLKGTEAFF.

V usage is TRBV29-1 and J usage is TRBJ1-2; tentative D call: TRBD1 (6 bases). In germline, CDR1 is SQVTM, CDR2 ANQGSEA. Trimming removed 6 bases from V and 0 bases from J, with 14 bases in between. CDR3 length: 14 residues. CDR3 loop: CSVRQAGTNYGYTF. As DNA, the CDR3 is TGCAGCGTCCGACAGGCCGGAACTAACTATGGCTACACCTTC.

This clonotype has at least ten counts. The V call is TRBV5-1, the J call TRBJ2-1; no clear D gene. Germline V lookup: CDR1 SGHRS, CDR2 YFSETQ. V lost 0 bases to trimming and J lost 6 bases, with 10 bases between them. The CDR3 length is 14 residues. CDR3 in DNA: TGCGCCAGCAGCTTGGCCAGGAGTCTCAATGAGCAGTTCTTC. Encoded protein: CASSLARSLNEQFF.

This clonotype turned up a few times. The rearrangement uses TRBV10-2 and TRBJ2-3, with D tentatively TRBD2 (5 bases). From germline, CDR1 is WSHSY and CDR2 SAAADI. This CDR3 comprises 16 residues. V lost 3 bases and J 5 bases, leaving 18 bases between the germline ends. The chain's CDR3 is CASSESGGPPGDTQYF. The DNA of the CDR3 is TGCGCCAGCAGTGAATCCGGCGGGCCCCCCGGAGATACGCAGTATTTT.

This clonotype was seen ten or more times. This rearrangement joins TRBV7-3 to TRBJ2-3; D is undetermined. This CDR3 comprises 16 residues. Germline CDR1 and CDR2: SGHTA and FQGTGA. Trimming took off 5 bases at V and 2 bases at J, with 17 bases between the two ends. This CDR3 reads CASSLGLTEYTDTQYF. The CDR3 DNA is TGTGCCAGCAGCCTAGGCCTGACGGAGTACACAGATACGCAGTATTTT.

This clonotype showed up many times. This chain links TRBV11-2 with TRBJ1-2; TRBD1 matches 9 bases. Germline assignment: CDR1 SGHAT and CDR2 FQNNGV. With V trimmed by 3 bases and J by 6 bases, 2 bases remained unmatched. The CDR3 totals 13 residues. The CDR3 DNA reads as TGTGCCAGCAGCTTGACAGGGGGGGATGGCTACACCTTC. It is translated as CASSLTGGDGYTF.

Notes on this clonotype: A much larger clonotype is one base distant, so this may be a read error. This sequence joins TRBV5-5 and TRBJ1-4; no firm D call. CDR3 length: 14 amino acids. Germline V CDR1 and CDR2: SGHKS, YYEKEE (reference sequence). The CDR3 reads CDSSYGPTSEKLFF. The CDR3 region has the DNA TGTGACAGCAGCTACGGGCCAACCTCCGAAAAACTGTTTTTT.

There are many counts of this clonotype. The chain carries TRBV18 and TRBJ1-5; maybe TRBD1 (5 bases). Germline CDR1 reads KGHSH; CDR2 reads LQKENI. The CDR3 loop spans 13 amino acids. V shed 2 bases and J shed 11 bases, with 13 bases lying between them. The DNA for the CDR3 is TGTGCCAGCTCACCAAAAGAACAGGTGGCCCAGCATTTT. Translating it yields CASSPKEQVAQHF.

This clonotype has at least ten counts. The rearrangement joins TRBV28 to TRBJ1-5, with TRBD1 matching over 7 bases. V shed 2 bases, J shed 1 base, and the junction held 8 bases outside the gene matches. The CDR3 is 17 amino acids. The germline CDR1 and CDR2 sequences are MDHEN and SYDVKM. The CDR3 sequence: CASSLPRQGGSNQPQHF. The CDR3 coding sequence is TGTGCCAGCAGTTTACCCCGACAGGGTGGAAGCAATCAGCCCCAGCATTTT.

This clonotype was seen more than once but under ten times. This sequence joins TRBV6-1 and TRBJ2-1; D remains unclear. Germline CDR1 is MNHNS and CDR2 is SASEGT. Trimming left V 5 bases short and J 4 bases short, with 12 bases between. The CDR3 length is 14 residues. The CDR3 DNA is TGTGCCAGCAGTCCATCGGGTCCTTACAATGAGCAGTTCTTC. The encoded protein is CASSPSGPYNEQFF.

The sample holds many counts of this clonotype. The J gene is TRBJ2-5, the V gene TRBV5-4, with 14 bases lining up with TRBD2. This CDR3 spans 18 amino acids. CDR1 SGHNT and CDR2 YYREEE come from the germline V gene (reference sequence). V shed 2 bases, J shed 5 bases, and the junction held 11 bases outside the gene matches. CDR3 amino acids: CASSFPGLAGDKGETQYF. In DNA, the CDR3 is TGTGCCAGCAGCTTTCCGGGACTAGCGGGAGATAAAGGGGAGACCCAGTACTTC.

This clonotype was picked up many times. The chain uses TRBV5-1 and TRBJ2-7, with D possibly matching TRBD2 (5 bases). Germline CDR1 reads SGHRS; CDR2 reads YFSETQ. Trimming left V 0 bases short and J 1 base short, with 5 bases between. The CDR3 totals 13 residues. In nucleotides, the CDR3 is TGCGCCAGCAGCTTGGGGAGGTCCTACGAGCAGTACTTC. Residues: CASSLGRSYEQYF.

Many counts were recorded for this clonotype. The CDR3 reads CATLDRNNQPQHF. The CDR3 region has the DNA TGTGCCACCCTGGACAGGAACAATCAGCCCCAGCATTTT. This chain links TRBV28 with TRBJ1-5; 7 bases fit TRBD1. The CDR3 totals 13 residues. The germline gives CDR1 MDHEN, CDR2 SYDVKM. The trim removed 10 bases at V and 3 bases at J, leaving 6 bases unmatched.

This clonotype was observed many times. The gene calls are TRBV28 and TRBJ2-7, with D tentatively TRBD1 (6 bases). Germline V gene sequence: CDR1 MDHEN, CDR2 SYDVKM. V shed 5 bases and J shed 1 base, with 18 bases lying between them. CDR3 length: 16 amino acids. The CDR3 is CASSRDRDRTSYEQYF. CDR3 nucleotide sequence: TGTGCCAGCAGTCGGGATCGAGACAGGACGTCCTACGAGCAGTACTTC.

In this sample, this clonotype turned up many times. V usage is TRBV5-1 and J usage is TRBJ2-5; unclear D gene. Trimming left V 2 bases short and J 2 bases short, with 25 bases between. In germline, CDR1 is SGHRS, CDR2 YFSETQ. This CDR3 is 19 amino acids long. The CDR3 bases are TGCGCCAGCAGCTTTCCACAGCCCCCTGGCCCCCACTTACAAGAGACCCAGTACTTC. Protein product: CASSFPQPPGPHLQETQYF.

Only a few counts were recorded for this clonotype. The CDR3 DNA sequence: TGTGCCAGCAGCCCCGGACCGCTGACAGATACGCAGTATTTT. This encodes CASSPGPLTDTQYF. The V and J genes are TRBV4-2 and TRBJ2-3; D gene uncertain. CDR1 and CDR2 from the germline V gene are LGHNA and YNFKEQ. This CDR3 is built from 14 residues. V was cut by 4 bases and J by 3 bases, with 11 bases left in between.

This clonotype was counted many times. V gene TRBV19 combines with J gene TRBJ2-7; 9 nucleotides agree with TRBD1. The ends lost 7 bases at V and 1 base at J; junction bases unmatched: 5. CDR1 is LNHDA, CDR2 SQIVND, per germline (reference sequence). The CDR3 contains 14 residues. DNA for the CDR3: TGTGCCAGTACGCCCGGGACAGGGTCCTACGAGCAGTACTTC. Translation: CASTPGTGSYEQYF. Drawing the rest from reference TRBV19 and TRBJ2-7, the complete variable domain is DGGITQSPKYLFRKEGQNVTLSCEQNLNHDAMYWYRQDPGQGLRLIYYSQIVNDFQKGDIAEGYSVSREKKESFPLTVTSAQKNPTAFYLCASTPGTGSYEQYFGPGTRLTVT.

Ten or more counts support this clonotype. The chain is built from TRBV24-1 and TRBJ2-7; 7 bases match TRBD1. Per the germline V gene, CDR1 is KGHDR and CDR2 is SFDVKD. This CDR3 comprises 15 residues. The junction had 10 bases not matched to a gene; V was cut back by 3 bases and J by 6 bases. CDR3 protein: CATSDPLTGRGEQYF. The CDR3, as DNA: TGTGCCACCAGTGATCCGCTGACAGGGAGAGGCGAGCAGTACTTC.

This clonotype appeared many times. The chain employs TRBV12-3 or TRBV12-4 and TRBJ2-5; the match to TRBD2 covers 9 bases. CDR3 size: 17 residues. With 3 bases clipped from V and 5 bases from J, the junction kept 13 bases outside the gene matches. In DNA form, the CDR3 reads TGTGCCAGCAGTTTGATCAGCGGGGGGCCCCAGACGGAGACCCAGTACTTC. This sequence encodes CASSLISGGPQTETQYF.

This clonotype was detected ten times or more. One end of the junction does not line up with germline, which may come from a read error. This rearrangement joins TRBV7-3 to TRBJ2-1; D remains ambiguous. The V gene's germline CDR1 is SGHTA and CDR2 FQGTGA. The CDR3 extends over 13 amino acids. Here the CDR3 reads CASSLTSYNEHFF. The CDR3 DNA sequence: TGTGCCAGCAGCTTAACTAGTTACAATGAGCATTTCTTC.

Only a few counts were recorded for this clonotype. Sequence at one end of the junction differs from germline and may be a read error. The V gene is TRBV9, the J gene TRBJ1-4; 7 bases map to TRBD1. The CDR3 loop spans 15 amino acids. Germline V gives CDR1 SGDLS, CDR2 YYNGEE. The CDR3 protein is CASGVGDSYNEKLFF. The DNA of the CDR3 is TGTGCCAGCGGCGTAGGGGACAGCTATAATGAAAAACTGTTTTTT.

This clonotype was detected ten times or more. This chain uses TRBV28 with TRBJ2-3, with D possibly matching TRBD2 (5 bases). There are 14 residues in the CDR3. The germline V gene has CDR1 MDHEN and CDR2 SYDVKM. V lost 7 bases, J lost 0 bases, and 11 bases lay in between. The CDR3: CASNSDTSTDTQYF. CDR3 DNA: TGTGCCAGCAATAGCGATACTAGCACAGATACGCAGTATTTT.

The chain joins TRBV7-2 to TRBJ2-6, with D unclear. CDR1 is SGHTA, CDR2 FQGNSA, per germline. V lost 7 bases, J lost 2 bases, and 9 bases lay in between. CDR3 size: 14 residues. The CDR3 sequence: CASKAPPGANVLTF. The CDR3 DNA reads TGTGCCAGCAAAGCCCCTCCTGGGGCCAACGTCCTGACTTTC.

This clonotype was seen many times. The CDR3 region has the DNA TGTGCCAGCAGCCTCACCGGTCCCTACGAGCAGTACTTC. It yields the protein CASSLTGPYEQYF. The chain uses TRBV7-8 and TRBJ2-7; D is undetermined. CDR3 size: 13 residues. V lost 5 bases to trimming and J lost 2 bases, with 10 bases between them. Germline lookup yields CDR1 SGHVS and CDR2 FQNEAQ.

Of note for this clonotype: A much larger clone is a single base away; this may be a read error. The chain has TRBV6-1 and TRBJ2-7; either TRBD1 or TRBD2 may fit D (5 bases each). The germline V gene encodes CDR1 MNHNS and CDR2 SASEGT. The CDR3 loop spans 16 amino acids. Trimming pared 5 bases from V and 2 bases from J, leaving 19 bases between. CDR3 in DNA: TGTGCCAGCAGTACACGCGGCCTCGTGGGGGCCTACGAGCAGTACTTC. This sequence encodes CASSTRGLVGAYEQYF.

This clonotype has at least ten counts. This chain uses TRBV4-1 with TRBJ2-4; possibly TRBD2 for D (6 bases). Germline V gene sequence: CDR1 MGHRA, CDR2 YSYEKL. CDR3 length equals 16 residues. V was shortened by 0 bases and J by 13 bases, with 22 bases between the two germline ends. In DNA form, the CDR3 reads TGCGCCAGCAGCCAAGATGGAGGGCAGCAGGGTAAGGGACAGTACTTC. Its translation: CASSQDGGQQGKGQYF.